A single sample gave rise to the 19 T cell receptor beta chains below, sequenced in a study of post-analysis software for immune sequencing data. General study results and limits: There were five TRBV segments more frequent in patients than controls, and TRBV5-6, TRBV5-1 and TRBV20-1 were among them.

Their target antigens are unknown. cDNA libraries of TCR beta carried unique molecular identifiers. TCRdb reprocessed the PCR reads with MiXCR, giving one entry per CDR3 protein. The sample yields roughly 540,000 distinct CDR3 sequences, roughly 34% seen once. Specimen: blood. The receptor source for this set is a girl under 18 with multiple sclerosis.

The chain employs TRBV12-3 or TRBV12-4 and TRBJ1-5; 8 bases fit TRBD1. The CDR3 length is 15 residues. J gave up 7 bases and V 4 bases, and 9 bases lay outside the gene matches. DNA for the CDR3: TGTGCCAGCAGTTCCGCGACAGGGGTGGGCCAGCCCCAGCATTTT. As protein: CASSSATGVGQPQHF.

A note on this clonotype: A much larger clone sits a single nucleotide away, making a read error possible. The chain is built from TRBV5-6 and TRBJ2-5; TRBD1 might be the D (7 bases). The end of the DNA aligns better with TRBJ2-1, so the J call may be wrong. This CDR3 comprises 15 residues. Germline V gene data show CDR1 as SGHDT and CDR2 as YYEEEE. For the CDR3, the DNA is TGTGCCAGCAGCTTAGCAGGGGGGTACCAAGAGACCCAGTTCTTC. This translates into CASSLAGGYQETQFF.

The CDR3 loop is CASSLWDRRNQPQHF. DNA of the CDR3: TGTGCCAGCAGTCTTTGGGACAGGAGAAATCAGCCCCAGCATTTT. This sequence joins TRBV12-3 or TRBV12-4 and TRBJ1-5, with 8 bases that match TRBD1. The CDR3 extends over 15 amino acids. Trimming removed 5 bases from V and 4 bases from J; junction bases left unmatched: 7.

The CDR3 DNA is TGCGCCAGCAGTACCGGGACAGAGAATCAGCCCCAGCATTTT. It translates to CASSTGTENQPQHF. The chain recombines TRBV5-1 with TRBJ1-5, with TRBD1 matching over 7 bases. The CDR3 covers 14 residues. The V segment lost 5 bases and the J segment 4 bases; nucleotides outside the gene matches: 6. CDR1 SGHRS and CDR2 YFSETQ come from the germline V gene.

In this sample, this clonotype turned up a few times. This rearrangement joins TRBV3-1 to TRBJ2-5; D unresolved. The DNA end is a closer match to TRBJ2-7, so the J assignment may be wrong. CDR3 length equals 12 residues. Germline V CDR1 and CDR2: LGHDT, YNNKEL (reference sequence). The CDR3 is CASSQDPHEQYF. DNA for the CDR3: TGTGCCAGCAGCCAAGATCCCCACGAGCAGTACTTC.

Only a few counts were recorded for this clonotype. The J gene is TRBJ1-1, the V gene TRBV29-1, with 7 bases that match TRBD1. The V segment lost 7 bases and the J segment 4 bases; nucleotides outside the gene matches: 9. Germline loops: CDR1 SQVTM, CDR2 ANQGSEA. The CDR3 has 13 residues. CDR3 residues: CSGVDRVVTEAFF. Here the CDR3 DNA reads TGCAGCGGCGTTGACAGGGTAGTCACTGAAGCTTTCTTT.

This clonotype was picked up a small number of times. The chain recombines TRBV5-1 with TRBJ1-6; TRBD1 matches at 7 bases. There are 15 residues in the CDR3. The germline CDR1 and CDR2 sequences are SGHRS and YFSETQ. With V trimmed by 4 bases and J by 9 bases, 10 bases remained unmatched. CDR3 sequence reads: CASSTDRNTFSPLHF. The CDR3 bases are TGCGCCAGCAGCACGGACAGGAATACCTTTTCACCCCTCCACTTT.

The V gene is TRBV3-1, the J gene TRBJ2-1, with D possibly matching TRBD1 (6 bases). The CDR3 consists of 17 residues. The V end was cut by 0 bases, the J end by 4 bases, with 16 bases between. Germline V gives CDR1 LGHDT, CDR2 YNNKEL (reference sequence). The CDR3 DNA sequence: TGTGCCAGCAGCCAAGATCCTTGGACAGCACAATACAATGAGCAGTTCTTC. It specifies CASSQDPWTAQYNEQFF.

The sample holds a few counts of this clonotype. The chain links TRBV29-1 to TRBJ2-6; D uncertain. From germline, CDR1 is SQVTM and CDR2 ANQGSEA. Trimming stripped 7 bases from V and 3 bases from J, with 10 bases between. This CDR3 spans 13 amino acids. CDR3 sequence: CSALKSGANVLTF. CDR3 bases: TGCAGCGCCCTCAAGAGTGGGGCCAACGTCCTGACTTTC.

The chain has TRBV9 and TRBJ1-2; a possible D gene is TRBD1 (5 bases). V gave up 4 bases and J gave up 6 bases, with 19 bases separating them. Per the germline V gene, CDR1 is SGDLS and CDR2 is YYNGEE. The CDR3 totals 15 residues. The CDR3 loop is CASSPTGTLSDGYTF. The CDR3 DNA follows: TGTGCCAGCAGCCCTACAGGAACCCTTTCGGATGGCTACACCTTC.

This clonotype came up a few times. CDR3 sequence (DNA): TGTGCCAGCAGCGGCTACAGGGTCCGAGACTATGGCTACACCTTC. Protein: CASSGYRVRDYGYTF. The chain has TRBV9 and TRBJ1-2; D perhaps matches TRBD1 (6 bases). The germline CDR1 and CDR2 sequences are SGDLS and YYNGEE. The V gene lost 3 bases and the J gene lost 3 bases, with 15 bases spanning the gap. The length of the CDR3 is 15 residues.

The chain joins TRBV2 to TRBJ2-1; TRBD1 aligns across 10 bases. After removal of 6 bases from V and 7 bases from J, the junction contained 12 bases not matched to a gene. Germline V gene data show CDR1 as SNHLY and CDR2 as FYNNEI. This CDR3 spans 16 amino acids. CDR3 sequence (DNA): TGTGCCAGCAGAGCGCCGGGACAGGGGCGCCCAAATGAGCAGTTCTTC. Protein: CASRAPGQGRPNEQFF.

The rearrangement joins TRBV12-3 or TRBV12-4 to TRBJ1-2; 7 nucleotides agree with TRBD1. The V gene end was trimmed by 7 bases and the J gene end by 6 bases; junction bases not matched to a gene: 11. This CDR3 comprises 14 residues. CDR3 coding DNA: TGTGCCAGCACCATGGGACAGCCCGAGGATGGCTACACCTTC. Amino acid sequence: CASTMGQPEDGYTF.

This clonotype came up many times. The genes are TRBV6-4 and TRBJ2-3, with 7 bases aligning to TRBD1. Germline CDR1 and CDR2: MRHNA and SNTAGT. The CDR3 sequence is 16 residues long. Losses at the gene ends were 7 bases for V and 2 bases for J; bases not matched to a gene: 12. The DNA for the CDR3 is TGTGCCAGCAAGAGGGACAGCGCCGTACCCACAGATACGCAGTATTTT. It translates to CASKRDSAVPTDTQYF.

This clonotype was seen more than once but under ten times. The genes are TRBV18 and TRBJ2-1; 8 nucleotides align to TRBD1. There are 12 residues in the CDR3. V lost 5 bases, J lost 10 bases, and 4 bases stayed unmatched. The V gene's germline CDR1 is KGHSH and CDR2 LQKENI. CDR3 residues: CASSSRTGEQFF. CDR3 in DNA: TGTGCCAGCTCATCGCGGACAGGGGAGCAGTTCTTC.

V gene TRBV2 combines with J gene TRBJ2-2; 7 nucleotides agree with TRBD1. The trim removed 7 bases at V and 0 bases at J, leaving 5 bases unmatched. There are 15 residues in the CDR3. The germline V gene encodes CDR1 SNHLY and CDR2 FYNNEI. The CDR3 nucleotides read TGTGCCAGCACTAGACAGGGTACGAACACCGGGGAGCTGTTTTTT. Its protein product is CASTRQGTNTGELFF.

This sequence joins TRBV13 and TRBJ2-3, with 9 bases fitting TRBD1. Losses at the gene ends were 5 bases for V and 2 bases for J; bases not matched to a gene: 8. This CDR3 region has 16 residues. Germline CDR1 reads PRHDT; CDR2 reads FYEKMQ (reference sequence). In DNA form, the CDR3 reads TGTGCCAGCAGCCAGTCCCGGGACAGGGACACAGATACGCAGTATTTT. It translates to CASSQSRDRDTDTQYF.

V gene TRBV2 combines with J gene TRBJ1-1; tentatively, D is TRBD1 (5 bases). There are 14 residues in the CDR3. V dropped 3 bases and J dropped 5 bases, with 13 bases sitting between them. Germline V gene lookup returns CDR1 SNHLY and CDR2 FYNNEI. This CDR3 is CASSDEWGMTEAFF. The DNA for the CDR3 is TGTGCCAGCAGTGACGAGTGGGGGATGACTGAAGCTTTCTTT.

The chain employs TRBV5-1 and TRBJ2-2, with unresolved D. Germline-derived CDR1 and CDR2 are SGHRS and YFSETQ. V lost 0 bases to trimming and J lost 2 bases, with 5 bases between them. The CDR3 loop spans 14 amino acids. CDR3 loop: CASSLAHNTGELFF. CDR3 sequence (DNA): TGCGCCAGCAGCTTGGCCCACAACACCGGGGAGCTGTTTTTT. Looking up the rest from reference TRBV5-1 and TRBJ2-2 gives the full variable domain: KAGVTQTPRYLIKTRGQQVTLSCSPISGHRSVSWYQQTPGQGLQFLFEYFSETQRNKGNFPGRFSGRQFSNSRSEMNVSTLELGDSALYLCASSLAHNTGELFFGEGSRLTVL.